The 14 T cell receptor beta chains in this list originate from one sample, sequenced in a study of CD4 and CD8 cells across lung adenocarcinoma regions. TCRdb ran MiXCR on the PCR reads and lists one entry per CDR3 protein. The sample contains 5,200 or so distinct CDR3 sequences, 50% to 60% of which appear only once. The specimen sequenced was CD4+ T cells from the center of a lung tumor. The receptors stem from a male donor with lung adenocarcinoma. The CD4 and CD8 labels of this study may be unreliable.

By share, this clonotype ranks as large. The chain recombines TRBV6-5 with TRBJ2-2; D possibly matches TRBD1 or TRBD2 (5 bases each). The CDR3 totals 15 residues. Germline V gene sequence: CDR1 MNHEY, CDR2 SVGAGI. Between the trimmed V and J ends, which lost 2 bases and 5 bases, there was a span of 12 bases. CDR3 nucleotides: TGTGCCAGCAGTTACAATCCGTGGGGGACCGGGGAGCTGTTTTTT. Its translation: CASSYNPWGTGELFF.

This chain links TRBV12-5 with TRBJ2-3; 8 bases line up with TRBD2. The CDR3 is made up of 15 amino acids. Germline CDR1 LGHNT, CDR2 FRNRAP. Trimming at V came to 3 bases and at J to 4 bases, leaving 6 bases not matched to a gene. The CDR3 spells CASGFGAGVADTQYF. As DNA, the CDR3 is TGTGCTAGTGGTTTTGGAGCGGGAGTGGCAGATACGCAGTATTTT.

Regarding this clonotype: A read error may produce the germline difference seen at one junction end. The CDR3 sequence: CVSSPRDLSTDTQYF. DNA of the CDR3: TGTGTCAGCAGCCCCCGGGACCTCAGCACAGATACGCAGTATTTT. This chain uses TRBV7-6 with TRBJ2-3, with D possibly being TRBD1 or TRBD2 (5 bases each). The CDR3 is 15 residues long. In germline, CDR1 is SGHVS, CDR2 FNYEAQ.

The chain has TRBV25-1 and TRBJ2-4, with unresolved D. The V end was cut by 0 bases, the J end by 8 bases, with 8 bases between. This CDR3 has 13 amino acids. Germline CDR1 and CDR2: MGHDK and SYGVNS. DNA for the CDR3: TGTGCCAGCAGTGAATATGGTCAAGACATTCAGTACTTC. The encoded protein is CASSEYGQDIQYF.

This clonotype qualifies as large. Here the CDR3 DNA reads TGTGCCAGCAGGGTCGACTGGGGGGCTGAAGCTTTCTTT. Amino acids: CASRVDWGAEAFF. V usage is TRBV6-1 and J usage is TRBJ1-1, with D perhaps TRBD1 (5 bases). Germline V gene sequence: CDR1 MNHNS, CDR2 SASEGT. V lost 6 bases to trimming and J lost 6 bases, with 14 bases between them. The CDR3 has 13 amino acids.

In its sample, this clonotype ranks as medium-sized. The CDR3 bases are TGCGCCAGCAGCTTAGACAGGACCCTGTTCTTC. This codes for CASSLDRTLFF. J is TRBJ2-1 and V is TRBV5-1; D might be TRBD1 (6 bases). CDR1 and CDR2 from the germline V gene are SGHRS and YFSETQ. The CDR3 loop spans 11 amino acids. Trimming cost V 2 bases and J 15 bases, with 12 bases left between them.

Concerning this clonotype itself: One end of the junction varies from germline; a read error may be responsible. This chain links TRBV7-6 with TRBJ2-1, with D possibly matching TRBD2 (6 bases). This CDR3 is built from 11 residues. CDR1 is SGHVS, CDR2 FNYEAQ, per germline. The CDR3 is CASSTGGELFF. In nucleotides, the CDR3 is TGTGCCAGCAGCACCGGGGGTGAGCTGTTCTTC. Complete variable domain (other parts from reference TRBV7-6 and TRBJ2-1): GAGVSQSPRYKVTKRGQDVALRCDPISGHVSLYWYRQALGQGPEFLTYFNYEAQQDKSGLPNDRFSAERPEGSISTLTIQRTEQRDSAMYRCASSTGGELFFGPGTRLTVL.

V gene TRBV6-1 combines with J gene TRBJ2-7; 10 bases are shared with TRBD1. The germline V gene encodes CDR1 MNHNS and CDR2 SASEGT. This CDR3 comprises 14 residues. V was clipped by 6 bases and J by 2 bases; unmatched bases: 4. CDR3 sequence: CASRGGTGAYEQYF. CDR3 DNA: TGTGCCAGCAGAGGAGGGACAGGGGCCTACGAGCAGTACTTC.

This chain links TRBV6-1 with TRBJ2-1; a weak D match, TRBD2 (5 bases). The CDR3 length is 18 residues. CDR1 is MNHNS and CDR2 is SASEGT in the germline V gene. Trimming stripped 0 bases from V and 5 bases from J, with 20 bases between. The CDR3 loop is CASSEALLGSASNNEQFF. Here the CDR3 DNA reads TGTGCCAGCAGTGAAGCGCTTTTAGGGAGCGCCTCGAACAATGAGCAGTTCTTC.

This clonotype occurred a few times. This chain connects TRBV4-1 to TRBJ2-5; TRBD2 matches 7 bases. In germline, CDR1 is MGHRA, CDR2 YSYEKL. The CDR3 sequence is 14 residues long. The J segment lost 11 bases and the V segment lost 2 bases, leaving 11 bases of the junction unmatched. The CDR3 nucleotides are TGCGCCAGCAGCCAACCGGGACTATCGAATGAGCAGTACTTC. Translated: CASSQPGLSNEQYF.

In the case of this clonotype: At one end, the junction sequence differs from germline, possibly due to a read error. The V call is TRBV27, the J call TRBJ2-3; D ambiguous. This CDR3 is 14 amino acids long. Germline V gene sequence: CDR1 MNHEY, CDR2 SMNVEV (reference sequence). The CDR3 coding sequence is TGCCGCAGCAGTGGGGTGTCATACACAGATACGCAGTATTTC. The encoded protein is CRSSGVSYTDTQYF.

On this clonotype itself: A clone one base away is much larger, so this may be a read error. The chain joins TRBV6-4 to TRBJ2-1; tentatively, D is TRBD2 (6 bases). Near its end, the DNA agrees better with TRBJ2-5, so the J call may be wrong. The germline V gene has CDR1 MRHNA and CDR2 SNTAGT. The length of the CDR3 is 13 residues. CDR3 sequence: CASSDTLSGRQYF. In DNA form, the CDR3 reads TGTGCCAGCAGTGACACGTTAAGCGGGCGCCAGTACTTC.

CDR3 bases: TGTGCCAGCAGACCCGGACAGACCGGAGAGACCCAGTACTTC. Amino acid sequence: CASRPGQTGETQYF. The J gene is TRBJ2-5, the V gene TRBV6-1; TRBD1 might be the D (6 bases). The V and J ends lost 6 bases and 4 bases respectively, with 15 bases between them. The germline gives CDR1 MNHNS, CDR2 SASEGT. CDR3 length: 14 residues.

By sample share, this clonotype is medium-sized. One junction end does not reproduce the germline sequence, and a read error may be involved. The chain combines TRBV7-7 with TRBJ2-3; the D call may be TRBD1 or TRBD2 (6 bases each). The CDR3 runs 15 residues. Per the germline V gene, CDR1 is SSHAT and CDR2 is FNYEAQ (reference sequence). The CDR3 nucleotides read TGTGCTAGCAGCTTAGTGGGGGGCGCATCGGATACGCAGTATTTT. Translation: CASSLVGGASDTQYF.